Each of the 20 T cell receptor beta chains below was sequenced from the same sample in a study of OX40 agonist ivuxolimab in advanced cancers. TCRdb's table, derived via immunoSEQ multiplex PCR, lists solely in-frame clones and lacks some. Of tens of thousands of clones listed, 80% to 95% are singletons. Sequenced here: CD4+ or CD8+ T cells sorted from blood, sampled in a trial of the OX40 agonist ivuxolimab. The receptors derive from an adult with an advanced solid tumor such as melanoma, head and neck, liver or kidney cancer.

The V gene is TRBV2, the J gene TRBJ1-4; the match to TRBD1 covers 8 bases. Germline CDR1 SNHLY, CDR2 FYNNEI. J was trimmed by 1 base and V by 5 bases; bases with no gene match: 6. The CDR3 loop spans 16 amino acids. CDR3 in DNA: TGTGCCAGCAGTAAAAGCAGGGGGCTAACTAATGAAAAACTGTTTTTT. It specifies CASSKSRGLTNEKLFF.

The genes are TRBV5-4 and TRBJ2-5; TRBD1 is a possible D gene (6 bases). From germline, CDR1 is SGHNT and CDR2 YYREEE (reference sequence). V lost 4 bases, J lost 5 bases, and 12 bases lay in between. The length of the CDR3 is 13 residues. CDR3 loop: CASSRTGSETQYF. The CDR3 bases are TGTGCCAGCAGCCGTACAGGGAGTGAGACCCAGTACTTC.

The V call is TRBV28, the J call TRBJ2-7; D might be TRBD2 (7 bases). Trimming stripped 6 bases from V and 2 bases from J, with 14 bases between. The germline gives CDR1 MDHEN, CDR2 SYDVKM. The CDR3 has 14 residues. In DNA form, the CDR3 reads TGTGCCAGCAGCCCAAGGGGGGGTACCTACGAGCAGTACGTC. Amino acid sequence: CASSPRGGTYEQYV.

This chain connects TRBV7-9 to TRBJ2-1; D perhaps matches TRBD1 (6 bases). The CDR3 is 13 residues long. Germline V gene sequence: CDR1 SEHNR, CDR2 FQNEAQ (reference sequence). Between the trimmed V and J ends, which lost 4 bases and 7 bases, there was a span of 11 bases. CDR3 nucleotide sequence: TGTGCCAGCAGCTACCAAGACAGGAATGAGCAGTTCTTC. This encodes CASSYQDRNEQFF.

This sequence joins TRBV10-3 and TRBJ1-2; D uncertain. V shed 4 bases and J shed 8 bases, with 11 bases lying between them. CDR1 is ENHRY and CDR2 is SYGVKD in the germline V gene. The CDR3 extends over 12 amino acids. The CDR3 is CAISGGGSGYTF. DNA of the CDR3: TGTGCCATCAGTGGTGGAGGGTCCGGCTACACCTTC.

Remarks on this clone: The germline gene is not matched at one end of the junction; a read error may be the cause. The chain uses TRBV7-7 and TRBJ2-5, with 11 bases identical to TRBD2. The CDR3 has 16 residues. Germline lookup yields CDR1 SSHAT and CDR2 FNYEAQ (reference sequence). The CDR3 sequence: CASSPGTSGFQETQYF. The DNA of the CDR3 is TGTGCTAGCAGTCCCGGGACTAGCGGATTTCAAGAGACCCAGTACTTC.

The chain joins TRBV5-1 to TRBJ2-7, with TRBD2 identical over 12 bases. The V segment lost 0 bases and the J segment 2 bases; nucleotides outside the gene matches: 12. Germline CDR1 reads SGHRS; CDR2 reads YFSETQ. This CDR3 is built from 19 residues. The CDR3 region is CASSLALVTSGGFPYEQYF. The CDR3 DNA sequence: TGCGCCAGCAGCTTGGCATTGGTTACTAGCGGGGGGTTTCCCTACGAGCAGTACTTC.

This chain joins TRBV19 and TRBJ1-5; TRBD1 is a possible D gene (5 bases). Germline V gives CDR1 LNHDA, CDR2 SQIVND (reference sequence). The V end was cut by 9 bases, the J end by 7 bases, with 19 bases between. The CDR3 is 14 amino acids. This CDR3 is CASTDGGAGQPQHF. CDR3 sequence (DNA): TGTGCCAGCACGGATGGTGGAGCAGGGCAGCCCCAGCATTTT.

The genes are TRBV28 and TRBJ1-5; 8 bases agree with TRBD1. Germline CDR1 and CDR2: MDHEN and SYDVKM. This CDR3 is built from 13 residues. The trim removed 6 bases at V and 6 bases at J, leaving 4 bases unmatched. The CDR3 region is CASRQGVGQPQHF. The DNA of the CDR3 is TGTGCCAGCAGACAGGGGGTCGGTCAGCCCCAGCATTTT.

V and J are TRBV7-9 and TRBJ1-4; weak D call: TRBD1 (5 bases). Germline assignment: CDR1 SEHNR and CDR2 FQNEAQ (reference sequence). This CDR3 spans 13 amino acids. The ends were cut back, 11 bases at V and 4 bases at J, with 14 bases in the middle. Written as DNA, the CDR3 is TGTGCCGGCCCCTGGGGACTTAATGAAAAACTGTTTTTT. It translates to CAGPWGLNEKLFF.

This chain links TRBV7-3 with TRBJ2-1, with 7 nucleotides matching TRBD1. Trimming cost V 5 bases and J 12 bases; bases outside gene matches: 7. In germline, CDR1 is SGHTA, CDR2 FQGTGA. The CDR3 has 12 amino acids. The CDR3 sequence is CASSRPGQSQFF. CDR3 DNA sequence: TGTGCCAGCAGCAGGCCGGGACAGTCGCAGTTCTTC.

V is TRBV27 and J is TRBJ1-6; D call uncertain. The CDR3 consists of 14 residues. Germline values: CDR1 MNHEY, CDR2 SMNVEV (reference sequence). V gave up 5 bases and J gave up 8 bases, with 13 bases separating them. CDR3 sequence (DNA): TGTGCCAGCAGTGTCGCCCAGACGGATTCACCCCTCCACTTT. Amino acids: CASSVAQTDSPLHF.

This clone was picked up a small number of times. V is TRBV5-6 and J is TRBJ1-6; 9 bases map to TRBD1. The CDR3 has 15 amino acids. V shed 2 bases, J shed 7 bases, and the junction held 4 bases outside the gene matches. The germline V gene encodes CDR1 SGHDT and CDR2 YYEEEE. The CDR3 region has the DNA TGTGCCAGCAGCTTCTGGACAGGGGTCAATTCACCCCTCCACTTT. The encoded protein is CASSFWTGVNSPLHF.

V usage is TRBV7-6 and J usage is TRBJ2-6; D is ambiguous. The V gene lost 8 bases and the J gene lost 0 bases, with 14 bases spanning the gap. Germline V gene lookup returns CDR1 SGHVS and CDR2 FNYEAQ. The CDR3 has 16 amino acids. CDR3 sequence reads: CASSGSGRSGANVLTF. DNA of the CDR3: TGTGCCAGCTCCGGGTCAGGCCGCTCTGGGGCCAACGTCCTGACTTTC.

This chain connects TRBV5-4 to TRBJ2-7; D perhaps matches TRBD1 (5 bases). This CDR3 is 13 amino acids long. In germline, CDR1 is SGHNT, CDR2 YYREEE (reference sequence). Trimming removed 3 bases from V and 5 bases from J, with 12 bases in between. The CDR3 region is CASSWGRRDEQYF. Written as DNA, the CDR3 is TGTGCCAGCAGCTGGGGCCGCCGGGACGAGCAGTACTTC.

This clone is deemed medium-sized. The chain employs TRBV19 and TRBJ1-6; maybe TRBD1 (5 bases). The CDR3 sequence is 14 residues long. Per germline, CDR1 LNHDA and CDR2 SQIVND (reference sequence). Trimming took 6 bases from V and 7 from J, leaving 13 bases between them. Written as DNA, the CDR3 is TGTGCCAGTAGGCCGGGACGGGGAAATTCACCCCTCCACTTT. Residues: CASRPGRGNSPLHF.

CDR3 amino acids: CASSLFYGGGTENSLYGYTF. CDR3 nucleotide sequence: TGTGCCAGCAGTTTATTTTATGGTGGGGGGACAGAAAATTCTCTCTATGGCTACACCTTC. The chain links TRBV28 to TRBJ1-2, with TRBD1 matching over 7 bases. This CDR3 has 20 amino acids. Germline assignment: CDR1 MDHEN and CDR2 SYDVKM. Unmatched junction bases numbered 21, after V lost 1 base and J lost 4 bases.

The rearrangement uses TRBV19 and TRBJ1-1; D unclear. This CDR3 is 14 amino acids long. Trimming removed 6 bases from V and 4 bases from J, with 15 bases in between. Per germline, CDR1 LNHDA and CDR2 SQIVND (reference sequence). Written as DNA, the CDR3 is TGTGCCAGTAGGGACGCTATCCGGAGCACTGAAGCTTTCTTT. This translates into CASRDAIRSTEAFF.

As DNA, the CDR3 is TGTGCCAGCAGTCGCCTAAGGGGGCCGCAGTATTTT. The encoded protein is CASSRLRGPQYF. The chain recombines TRBV6-1 with TRBJ2-3; TRBD1 aligns across 7 bases. Germline CDR1 reads MNHNS; CDR2 reads SASEGT. The CDR3 covers 12 residues. The J segment lost 10 bases and the V segment lost 5 bases, leaving 6 bases of the junction unmatched.

This chain links TRBV14 with TRBJ2-1; 7 nucleotides line up with TRBD1. Germline assignment: CDR1 SGHDN and CDR2 FVKESK. This CDR3 is 15 amino acids long. J gave up 4 bases and V 5 bases, and 8 bases lay outside the gene matches. DNA for the CDR3: TGTGCCAGCAGCTTCAGGGGGATTGGTTACAATGAGCAGTTCTTC. Its protein is CASSFRGIGYNEQFF.